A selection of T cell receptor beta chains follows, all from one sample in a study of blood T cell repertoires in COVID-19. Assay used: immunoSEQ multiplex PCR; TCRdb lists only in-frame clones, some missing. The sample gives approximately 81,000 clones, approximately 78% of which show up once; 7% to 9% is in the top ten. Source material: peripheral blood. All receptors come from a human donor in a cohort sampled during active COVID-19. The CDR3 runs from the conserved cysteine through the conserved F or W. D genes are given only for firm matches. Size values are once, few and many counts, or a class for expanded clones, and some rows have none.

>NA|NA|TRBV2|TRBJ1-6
CASSSAGPYNSPLHF
TGTGCCAGCAGTTCCGCGGGACCGTATAATTCACCCCTCCACTTT
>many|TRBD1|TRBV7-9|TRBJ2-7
CASSLVQGAHEQYF
TGTGCCAGCAGCTTGGTACAGGGGGCGCACGAGCAGTACTTC
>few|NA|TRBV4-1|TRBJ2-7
CASSPTRQGNWEQYF
TGCGCCAGCAGCCCAACTCGGCAGGGAAATTGGGAGCAGTACTTC
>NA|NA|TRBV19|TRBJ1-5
CASSPAREGGMTFGRPQHF
TGTGCCAGTAGTCCCGCCAGGGAGGGGGGGATGACCTTTGGGAGGCCCCAGCATTTT
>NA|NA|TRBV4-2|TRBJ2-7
CASSQDWRVHEQYF
TGTGCCAGCAGCCAAGATTGGAGGGTCCACGAGCAGTACTTC
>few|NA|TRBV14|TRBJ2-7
CASSQRQAGEQYF
TGTGCCAGCAGCCAGCGGCAGGCGGGCGAGCAGTACTTC
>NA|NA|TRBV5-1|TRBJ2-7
CASSFWGEEQYF
TGCGCCAGCAGCTTTTGGGGGGAAGAGCAGTACTTC
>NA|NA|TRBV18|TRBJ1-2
CASSPQVGEGYTF
TGTGCCAGCTCACCACAGGTCGGGGAAGGCTACACCTTC
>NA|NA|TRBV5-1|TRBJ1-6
CASSSDIYNSPLHF
TGCGCCAGCAGCTCCGACATATATAATTCACCCCTCCACTTT
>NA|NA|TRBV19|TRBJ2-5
CASSINGEETQYF
TGTGCCAGTAGTATCAACGGAGAAGAGACCCAGTACTTC
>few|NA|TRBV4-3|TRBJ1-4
CASSQDPQQGSSEKLFF
TGCGCCAGCAGCCAGGATCCGCAACAGGGTTCAAGTGAAAAACTGTTTTTT
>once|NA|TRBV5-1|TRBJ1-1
CASSQTVGTEAFF
TGCGCCAGCAGCCAAACAGTGGGCACTGAAGCTTTCTTT
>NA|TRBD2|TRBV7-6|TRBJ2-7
CASSLGTSGASGHEQYF
TGTGCCAGCAGCCTCGGGACTAGCGGGGCTTCCGGCCACGAGCAGTACTTC
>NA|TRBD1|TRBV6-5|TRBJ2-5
CASSYPTGLQYF
TGTGCCAGCAGTTACCCGACAGGGCTCCAGTACTTC
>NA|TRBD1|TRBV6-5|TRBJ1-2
CASRRDRGRYGYTF
TGTGCCAGCCGAAGAGACAGGGGGAGATATGGCTACACCTTC
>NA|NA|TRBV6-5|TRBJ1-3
CASRQGSGNTIYF
TGTGCCAGCAGACAGGGCTCTGGAAACACCATATATTTT
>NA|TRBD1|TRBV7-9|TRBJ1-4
CASDRTGGDEKLFF
TGTGCCAGCGATCGGACAGGGGGAGACGAAAAACTGTTTTTT
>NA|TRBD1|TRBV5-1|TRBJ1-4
CASSLGQGAFDEKLFF
TGCGCCAGCAGCTTGGGACAGGGCGCCTTCGATGAAAAACTGTTTTTT
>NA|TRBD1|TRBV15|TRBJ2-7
CATSRDNPGTGSYEQYF
TGTGCCACCAGCAGAGACAATCCCGGGACAGGGAGCTACGAGCAGTACTTC
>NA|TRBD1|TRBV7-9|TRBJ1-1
CASSLAQGGNTEAFF
TGTGCCAGCAGCTTAGCGCAGGGGGGGAACACTGAAGCTTTCTTT
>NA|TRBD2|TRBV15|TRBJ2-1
CATSNERGTYNEQFF
TGTGCCACCAGCAATGAGCGGGGAACCTACAATGAGCAGTTCTTC
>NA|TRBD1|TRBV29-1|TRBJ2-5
CSVTGGPETQYF
TGCAGCGTAACAGGGGGCCCAGAGACCCAGTACTTC
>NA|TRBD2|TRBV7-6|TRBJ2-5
CASSPLGASGAETQYF
TGTGCCAGCAGCCCCCTTGGGGCTAGCGGGGCAGAGACCCAGTACTTC
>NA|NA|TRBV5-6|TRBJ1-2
CASSVTGGGDYGYTF
TGTGCCAGCAGCGTAACGGGGGGAGGTGACTATGGCTACACCTTC
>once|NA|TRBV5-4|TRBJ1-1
CASSLGGGPTEAFF
TGTGCCAGCAGCTTGGGGGGGGGACCCACTGAAGCTTTCTTT
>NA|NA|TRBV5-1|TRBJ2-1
CASSLDLGREQFF
TGCGCCAGCAGCTTGGATTTGGGCCGTGAGCAGTTCTTC
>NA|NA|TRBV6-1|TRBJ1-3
CASSELGGRGNTIYF
TGTGCCAGCAGTGAATTGGGGGGGCGCGGAAACACCATATATTTT
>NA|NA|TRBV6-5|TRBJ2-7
CASSYSKGEQYF
TGTGCCAGCAGTTACTCGAAGGGGGAGCAGTACTTC
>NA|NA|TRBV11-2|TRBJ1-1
CASSLKDSGTEAFF
TGTGCCAGCAGCTTGAAAGACTCGGGAACTGAAGCTTTCTTT
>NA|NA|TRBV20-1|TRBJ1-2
CSPRGGYGYTF
TGCAGTCCCCGGGGGGGCTATGGCTACACCTTC
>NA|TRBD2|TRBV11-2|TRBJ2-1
CASSLRAGGSYNEQFF
TGTGCCAGCAGCTTAAGGGCGGGGGGCTCCTACAATGAGCAGTTCTTC
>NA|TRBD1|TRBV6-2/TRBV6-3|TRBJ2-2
CASSPRFDRGRQRGRLLNTGELFF
TGTGCCAGCAGCCCTAGATTCGACAGGGGGCGCCAAAGGGGGCGGCTATTGAACACCGGGGAGCTGTTTTTT
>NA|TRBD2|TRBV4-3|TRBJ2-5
CASNHPAGEGETQYF
TGCGCCAGCAATCATCCAGCGGGGGAGGGAGAGACCCAGTACTTC